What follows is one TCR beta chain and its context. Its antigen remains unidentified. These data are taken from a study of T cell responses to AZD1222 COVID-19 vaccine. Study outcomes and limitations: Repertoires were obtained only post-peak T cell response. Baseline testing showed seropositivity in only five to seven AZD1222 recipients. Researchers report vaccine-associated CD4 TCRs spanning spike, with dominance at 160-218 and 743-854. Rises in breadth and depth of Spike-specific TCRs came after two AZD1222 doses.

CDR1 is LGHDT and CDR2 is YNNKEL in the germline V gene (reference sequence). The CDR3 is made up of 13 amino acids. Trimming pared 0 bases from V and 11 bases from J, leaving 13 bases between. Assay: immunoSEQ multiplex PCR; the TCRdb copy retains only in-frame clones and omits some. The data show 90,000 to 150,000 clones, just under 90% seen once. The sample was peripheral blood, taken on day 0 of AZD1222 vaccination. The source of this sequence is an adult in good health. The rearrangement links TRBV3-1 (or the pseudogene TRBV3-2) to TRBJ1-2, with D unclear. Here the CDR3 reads CASSQDRAGPYTF. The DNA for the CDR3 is TGTGCCAGCAGCCAAGATCGGGCAGGCCCTTACACCTTC.